Listed here are 31 T cell receptor beta chains from one sample, sequenced in a study of cytomegalovirus exposure and HLA in healthy donors. Measured with immunoSEQ multiplex PCR; TCRdb has only the in-frame clones, and not every one. This sample has 130,000 to 150,000 clones; around 88% occur once, and the top ten carry 6.5% to 8.5%. The specimen was PBMCs. These receptors were obtained from a woman in her late teens or twenties in good health and CMV-seropositive.

This clone was recorded a few times. Germline is not matched at one junction end, which may reflect a read error. The J gene is TRBJ1-1, the V gene TRBV7-7; 8 bases map to TRBD1. The CDR3 has 13 residues. Germline V CDR1 and CDR2: SSHAT, FNYEAQ (reference sequence). In DNA, the CDR3 is TGTGCTAGCAGCCTTGACAGGGGCACTGAAGCTTTCTTT. It specifies CASSLDRGTEAFF. Looking up the rest from reference TRBV7-7 and TRBJ1-1 gives the full variable domain: GAGVSQSPRYKVTKRGQDVTLRCDPISSHATLYWYQQALGQGPEFLTYFNYEAQPDKSGLPSDRFSAERPEGSISTLTIQRTEQRDSAMYRCASSLDRGTEAFFGQGTRLTVV.

This rearrangement joins TRBV9 to TRBJ2-1; TRBD2 aligns across 9 bases. The junction had 2 bases not matched to a gene; V was cut back by 0 bases and J by 1 base. CDR1 and CDR2 from the germline V gene are SGDLS and YYNGEE. The CDR3 sequence is 16 residues long. CDR3 bases: TGTGCCAGCAGCGTAGGCGGGAGGGTTTCCTACAATGAGCAGTTCTTC. This encodes CASSVGGRVSYNEQFF.

This sequence joins TRBV19 and TRBJ1-1; unclear D gene. The CDR3 is made up of 13 amino acids. The V and J ends lost 6 bases and 4 bases respectively, with 12 bases between them. Per germline, CDR1 LNHDA and CDR2 SQIVND (reference sequence). CDR3 residues: CASSPRGSTEAFF. For the CDR3, the DNA is TGTGCCAGTAGCCCCCGGGGTAGCACTGAAGCTTTCTTT.

This chain uses TRBV7-9 with TRBJ1-3, with D tentatively TRBD1 (5 bases). V gave up 1 base and J gave up 4 bases, with 5 bases separating them. The CDR3 has 13 amino acids. Germline-derived CDR1 and CDR2 are SEHNR and FQNEAQ (reference sequence). The CDR3 spells CASSLGGGNTIYF. The CDR3 DNA is TGTGCCAGCAGCTTAGGGGGCGGAAACACCATATATTTT.

The genes are TRBV7-3 and TRBJ2-1; TRBD2 matches 8 bases. Unmatched junction bases numbered 0, after V lost 2 bases and J lost 0 bases. Germline V CDR1 and CDR2: SGHTA, FQGTGA. The CDR3 totals 15 residues. The CDR3 sequence is CASSLGTSSYNEQFF. CDR3 nucleotides: TGTGCCAGCAGCTTAGGGACTAGCTCCTACAATGAGCAGTTCTTC.

V gene TRBV5-1 combines with J gene TRBJ1-2, with TRBD1 identical over 7 bases. With 2 bases clipped from V and 2 bases from J, the junction kept 3 bases outside the gene matches. The CDR3 has 14 amino acids. Germline CDR1 SGHRS, CDR2 YFSETQ. Here the CDR3 reads CASSLGGANYGYTF. DNA for the CDR3: TGCGCCAGCAGCTTAGGGGGCGCAAACTATGGCTACACCTTC.

The V call is TRBV5-6, the J call TRBJ1-2; D gene uncertain. The CDR3 is 17 residues long. Trimming stripped 2 bases from V and 2 bases from J, with 19 bases between. Germline V gives CDR1 SGHDT, CDR2 YYEEEE. The CDR3 DNA sequence: TGTGCCAGCAGCTTACCTACTTCTCGCTCCTTGAACTATGGCTACACCTTC. Its protein product is CASSLPTSRSLNYGYTF.

The chain recombines TRBV7-2 with TRBJ2-1, with 10 bases fitting TRBD2. Trimming took 2 bases from V and 9 from J; bases not matched to a gene: 1. The CDR3 sequence is 13 residues long. Germline V gene data show CDR1 as SGHTA and CDR2 as FQGNSA. CDR3 in amino acids: CASSLSSGSEQFF. The CDR3 coding sequence is TGTGCCAGCAGCTTATCTAGCGGGAGTGAGCAGTTCTTC.

The chain recombines TRBV2 with TRBJ2-5, with D possibly being TRBD2 (6 bases). The germline CDR1 and CDR2 sequences are SNHLY and FYNNEI. V was cut by 3 bases and J by 2 bases, with 10 bases left in between. CDR3 size: 14 residues. CDR3 sequence reads: CASSDLGGQETQYF. The CDR3 coding sequence is TGTGCCAGCAGTGATTTGGGGGGACAAGAGACCCAGTACTTC. Looking up the rest from reference TRBV2 and TRBJ2-5 gives the full variable domain: EPEVTQTPSHQVTQMGQEVILRCVPISNHLYFYWYRQILGQKVEFLVSFYNNEISEKSEIFDDQFSVERPDGSNFTLKIRSTKLEDSAMYFCASSDLGGQETQYFGPGTRLLVL.

The CDR3 DNA follows: TGTGCCAGCAGTTTGGAGGGGGCTGGGGGGGAGCAGTACTTC. Translated, it gives CASSLEGAGGEQYF. The V and J genes are TRBV27 and TRBJ2-7, with D maybe TRBD1 (7 bases). Germline V gene data show CDR1 as MNHEY and CDR2 as SMNVEV (reference sequence). Trimming shortened V by 3 bases and J by 7 bases, and 16 bases separated the two germline ends. The CDR3 is 14 residues long.

The chain combines TRBV5-1 with TRBJ2-7; 12 bases align to TRBD2. The CDR3 covers 16 residues. The ends lost 4 bases at V and 2 bases at J; junction bases unmatched: 7. Germline values: CDR1 SGHRS, CDR2 YFSETQ. The CDR3 sequence: CASSVSTSGGTYEQYF. The CDR3 DNA is TGCGCCAGCAGCGTATCGACTAGCGGGGGCACCTACGAGCAGTACTTC.

The V and J genes are TRBV5-1 and TRBJ1-2; 7 nucleotides align to TRBD1. This CDR3 has 15 amino acids. Germline V gives CDR1 SGHRS, CDR2 YFSETQ. After removal of 4 bases from V and 6 bases from J, the junction contained 12 bases not matched to a gene. The CDR3 loop reads CASSPERQGWDGYTF. In DNA, the CDR3 is TGCGCCAGCAGCCCCGAACGACAGGGTTGGGATGGCTACACCTTC.

The count of this clone is one. The V gene is TRBV7-9, the J gene TRBJ2-7, with TRBD1 matching over 8 bases. CDR3 size: 16 residues. Per germline, CDR1 SEHNR and CDR2 FQNEAQ (reference sequence). The V segment lost 1 base and the J segment 0 bases; nucleotides outside the gene matches: 5. For the CDR3, the DNA is TGTGCCAGCAGCTTAGGCCCGGGACAGGACTCCTACGAGCAGTACTTC. Protein sequence: CASSLGPGQDSYEQYF.

The CDR3 coding sequence is TGTGCCAGCAACCCCCGCGGGACAGGGCTAAATTTGGAATATGGCTACACCTTC. This gives the protein CASNPRGTGLNLEYGYTF. The chain employs TRBV27 and TRBJ1-2; 9 bases map to TRBD1. The CDR3 extends over 18 amino acids. J lost 5 bases, V lost 7 bases, and 20 bases had no gene match. Germline CDR1 MNHEY, CDR2 SMNVEV (reference sequence).

The chain is built from TRBV5-4 and TRBJ2-6, with 7 positions matching TRBD2. The germline V gene has CDR1 SGHNT and CDR2 YYREEE (reference sequence). Trimming took 0 bases from V and 1 from J; bases not matched to a gene: 7. The CDR3 is made up of 18 amino acids. For the CDR3, the DNA is TGTGCCAGCAGCTTGGGTCTAGCGGTCCTATCTGGGGCCAACGTCCTGACTTTC. This sequence encodes CASSLGLAVLSGANVLTF. Filled out from reference TRBV5-4 and TRBJ2-6, the complete variable domain reads ETGVTQSPTHLIKTRGQQVTLRCSSQSGHNTVSWYQQALGQGPQFIFQYYREEENGRGNFPPRFSGLQFPNYSSELNVNALELDDSALYLCASSLGLAVLSGANVLTFGAGSRLTVL.

The rearrangement joins TRBV2 to TRBJ2-7; D possibly corresponds to TRBD1 (6 bases). Germline V gene lookup returns CDR1 SNHLY and CDR2 FYNNEI. Trimming shortened V by 4 bases and J by 0 bases, and 10 bases separated the two germline ends. The CDR3 loop spans 14 amino acids. The CDR3 sequence is CASSAGRGSYEQYF. The CDR3, as DNA: TGTGCCAGCAGTGCCGGCAGGGGCTCCTACGAGCAGTACTTC.

The genes are TRBV5-1 and TRBJ2-1, with 12 positions matching TRBD2. Germline CDR1 SGHRS, CDR2 YFSETQ. Trimming took 4 bases from V and 7 from J; bases not matched to a gene: 6. The CDR3 is made up of 15 amino acids. CDR3 residues: CASSPGLAGFNEQFF. The CDR3 bases are TGCGCCAGCAGCCCAGGACTAGCGGGATTTAATGAGCAGTTCTTC.

The chain couples TRBV6-6 to TRBJ2-1; perhaps TRBD2 as D (6 bases). Germline loops: CDR1 MNHNY, CDR2 SVGAGI (reference sequence). Trimming pared 9 bases from V and 6 bases from J, leaving 18 bases between. CDR3 size: 14 residues. The CDR3 is CARSASDFFNEQFF. The CDR3 coding sequence is TGTGCCAGATCCGCTAGCGATTTTTTCAATGAGCAGTTCTTC.

The chain couples TRBV5-1 to TRBJ1-1; D may be TRBD1 (6 bases). This CDR3 is 14 amino acids long. Trimming stripped 2 bases from V and 1 base from J, with 9 bases between. Looked up from germline, CDR1 is SGHRS and CDR2 is YFSETQ. In DNA, the CDR3 is TGCGCCAGCAGCTTTACAGGGTCGAACACTGAAGCTTTCTTT. As protein: CASSFTGSNTEAFF. Filled out from reference TRBV5-1 and TRBJ1-1, the complete variable domain reads KAGVTQTPRYLIKTRGQQVTLSCSPISGHRSVSWYQQTPGQGLQFLFEYFSETQRNKGNFPGRFSGRQFSNSRSEMNVSTLELGDSALYLCASSFTGSNTEAFFGQGTRLTVV.

This clone occurred a few times. This sequence joins TRBV2 and TRBJ1-5; 8 nucleotides line up with TRBD1. This CDR3 is 14 amino acids long. V lost 7 bases to trimming and J lost 2 bases; unmatched junction nucleotides: 4. CDR1 is SNHLY, CDR2 FYNNEI, per germline. The chain's CDR3 is CASTQTGGNQPQHF. CDR3 DNA sequence: TGTGCCAGCACCCAGACAGGGGGCAATCAGCCCCAGCATTTT.

This chain uses TRBV5-1 with TRBJ2-1; D possibly corresponds to TRBD2 (6 bases). The CDR3 consists of 16 residues. CDR1 is SGHRS, CDR2 YFSETQ, per germline. Trimming stripped 1 base from V and 0 bases from J, with 11 bases between. As DNA, the CDR3 is TGCGCCAGCAGCTTGTTTAGCGGTAACTCCTACAATGAGCAGTTCTTC. This codes for CASSLFSGNSYNEQFF.

This clone appeared once. This rearrangement joins TRBV7-8 to TRBJ2-1; no clear D. The CDR3 consists of 12 residues. Germline-derived CDR1 and CDR2 are SGHVS and FQNEAQ. V lost 2 bases and J lost 4, with 3 bases in between. The CDR3 nucleotides read TGTGCCAGCAGCTTAACTTACAATGAGCAGTTCTTC. The encoded protein is CASSLTYNEQFF.

The rearrangement links TRBV6-6 to TRBJ1-2; no reliable D call. Trimming took 0 bases from V and 6 from J, leaving 14 bases between them. The germline V gene has CDR1 MNHNY and CDR2 SVGAGI (reference sequence). The CDR3 has 15 residues. CDR3 protein: CASSYSGGVLDGYTF. The CDR3 region has the DNA TGTGCCAGCAGTTACTCCGGCGGGGTTCTGGATGGCTACACCTTC.

This clone was recorded once. CDR3 DNA: TGTGCCAGCAGCTCACGGACAGGGTGGAATCAGCCCCAGCATTTT. Amino acid sequence: CASSSRTGWNQPQHF. V gene TRBV7-2 combines with J gene TRBJ1-5; 8 bases align to TRBD1. Germline loops: CDR1 SGHTA, CDR2 FQGNSA. Unmatched junction bases numbered 6, after V lost 4 bases and J lost 4 bases. The CDR3 consists of 15 residues. The complete variable domain, with remaining parts taken from reference TRBV7-2 and TRBJ1-5, reads GAGVSQSPSNKVTEKGKDVELRCDPISGHTALYWYRQSLGQGLEFLIYFQGNSAPDKSGLPSDRFSAERTGGSVSTLTIQRTQQEDSAVYLCASSSRTGWNQPQHFGDGTRLSIL.

This chain links TRBV19 with TRBJ1-3; D gene unclear. The germline V and J ends were trimmed by 8 bases and 6 bases, with 26 bases remaining between them. The CDR3 contains 17 residues. Germline loops: CDR1 LNHDA, CDR2 SQIVND (reference sequence). The CDR3: CASRAGLFGGQENTIYF. CDR3 DNA: TGTGCCAGTCGTGCTGGGTTATTCGGTGGGCAAGAAAACACCATATATTTT.

The gene calls are TRBV27 and TRBJ2-7; D might be TRBD2 (5 bases). The CDR3 is 15 residues long. Germline CDR1 is MNHEY and CDR2 is SMNVEV (reference sequence). Trimming removed 3 bases from V and 2 bases from J, with 14 bases in between. CDR3 sequence (DNA): TGTGCCAGCAGTTTGGTGAGAGGGATCCCCTACGAGCAGTACTTC. This sequence encodes CASSLVRGIPYEQYF.

The CDR3 spells CASREALAKNIQYF. Written as DNA, the CDR3 is TGTGCCAGTAGAGAGGCCCTAGCCAAAAACATTCAGTACTTC. The chain recombines TRBV6-5 with TRBJ2-4; D unclear. This CDR3 comprises 14 residues. From germline, CDR1 is MNHEY and CDR2 SVGAGI. Trimming shortened V by 9 bases and J by 0 bases, and 12 bases separated the two germline ends.

This chain joins TRBV27 and TRBJ1-6, with 10 nucleotides matching TRBD1. Germline trimming cut 5 bases from V and 9 bases from J; bases unmatched to any gene: 7. The CDR3 is made up of 15 amino acids. Germline CDR1 and CDR2: MNHEY and SMNVEV (reference sequence). The CDR3 coding sequence is TGTGCCAGCAGTCCGGGACAGGGGAAGGGTTCACCCCTCCACTTT. This gives the protein CASSPGQGKGSPLHF.

This rearrangement joins TRBV27 to TRBJ1-5; no definite D call. The CDR3 runs 14 residues. Trimming removed 4 bases from V and 1 base from J, with 8 bases in between. CDR1 and CDR2 from the germline V gene are MNHEY and SMNVEV (reference sequence). The CDR3 loop is CASSSYRSNQPQHF. DNA for the CDR3: TGTGCCAGCAGTTCTTACAGAAGCAATCAGCCCCAGCATTTT.

This chain links TRBV4-1 with TRBJ1-3, with TRBD1 matching over 7 bases. Germline loops: CDR1 MGHRA, CDR2 YSYEKL. The ends lost 3 bases at V and 6 bases at J; junction bases unmatched: 5. The CDR3 runs 14 residues. CDR3 in amino acids: CASSQGDRENTIYF. The CDR3 DNA follows: TGCGCCAGCAGCCAGGGGGACAGAGAAAACACCATATATTTT.

The chain recombines TRBV7-3 with TRBJ2-7, with 11 bases lining up with TRBD2. This CDR3 is built from 14 residues. V trimming: 3 bases; J trimming: 3 bases; junction bases outside the gene matches: 1. From germline, CDR1 is SGHTA and CDR2 FQGTGA. The CDR3 here is CASSFGTSGYEQYF. The CDR3 DNA is TGTGCCAGCAGCTTCGGGACTAGCGGCTACGAGCAGTACTTC.